A single sample gave rise to the 9 T cell receptor beta chains below, sequenced in a study of blood T cell repertoires in COVID-19. Assay used: immunoSEQ multiplex PCR; TCRdb lists only in-frame clones, some missing. The sample includes some 150,000 clones, 85% seen only once; the top ten take 0.8% to 1.2%. The specimen was peripheral blood. Receptors originate from a man aged 35-49 years with acute or convalescent COVID-19.

V is TRBV19 and J is TRBJ1-1; D is unresolved. CDR1 and CDR2 from the germline V gene are LNHDA and SQIVND (reference sequence). V dropped 6 bases and J dropped 4 bases, with 12 bases sitting between them. This CDR3 contains 13 residues. Here the CDR3 DNA reads TGTGCCAGTAGCCAACAAGATTTCACTGAAGCTTTCTTT. It translates to CASSQQDFTEAFF.

The genes are TRBV28 and TRBJ1-2; 8 bases fit TRBD1. The V gene's germline CDR1 is MDHEN and CDR2 SYDVKM. The CDR3 spans 16 residues. V dropped 3 bases and J dropped 7; count of bases not matched to a gene: 13. The CDR3 nucleotides are TGTGCCAGCAGTTTGCGAGGGGCAGGGGGCAATTCTGGCTACACCTTC. Amino acids: CASSLRGAGGNSGYTF.

As concerns this clone: Other DNA variants within this sample encode the same CDR3. This chain uses TRBV5-1 with TRBJ1-4, with 7 positions matching TRBD1. The germline V gene encodes CDR1 SGHRS and CDR2 YFSETQ. V gave up 0 bases and J gave up 4 bases; unmatched junction bases: 0. The CDR3 is made up of 14 amino acids. CDR3 nucleotide sequence: TGCGCCAGCAGCTTGGGACAGGGTAATGAAAAACTGTTTTTT. Encoded protein: CASSLGQGNEKLFF.

On this clone itself: Possible read error: a much larger clone is one base away. Within the sample, other DNA sequences also encode this same CDR3. The rearrangement uses TRBV4-1 and TRBJ2-2, with a tentative D call TRBD1 (6 bases). The germline V and J ends were trimmed by 1 base and 3 bases, with 18 bases remaining between them. CDR1 and CDR2 from the germline V gene are MGHRA and YSYEKL. The CDR3 consists of 18 residues. CDR3 bases: TGCGCCAGCAGCCAAGGATCAAGAGGGGGAGCCGACACCGGGGAGCTGTTTTTT. Amino acid sequence: CASSQGSRGGADTGELFF.

This clone was observed a few times. This sequence joins TRBV5-8 and TRBJ2-1; TRBD2 aligns across 11 bases. V lost 2 bases to trimming and J lost 7 bases; unmatched junction nucleotides: 8. The CDR3 loop spans 16 amino acids. Germline assignment: CDR1 SGHTS and CDR2 YDEGEE. The DNA of the CDR3 is TGTGCCAGCAGCTTCCTTAGCGGGGGGGCGATAAATGAGCAGTTCTTC. Translation: CASSFLSGGAINEQFF. The complete variable domain, with remaining parts taken from reference TRBV5-8 and TRBJ2-1, reads EAGVTQSPTHLIKTRGQQATLRCSPISGHTSVYWYQQALGLGLQFLLWYDEGEERNRGNFPPRFSGRQFPNYSSELNVNALELEDSALYLCASSFLSGGAINEQFFGPGTRLTVL.

V gene TRBV15 combines with J gene TRBJ2-7, with 10 bases matching TRBD1. The CDR3 has 15 residues. Germline V gene sequence: CDR1 LNHNV, CDR2 YYDKDF (reference sequence). V shed 0 bases and J 7 bases; nucleotides not matched to a gene: 6. The CDR3 sequence: CATSREVDRGGEQYF. CDR3 DNA sequence: TGTGCCACCAGCAGAGAAGTGGACAGGGGGGGTGAGCAGTACTTC.

V is TRBV29-1 and J is TRBJ1-1, with a weak D call TRBD1 (6 bases). Germline lookup yields CDR1 SQVTM and CDR2 ANQGSEA. This CDR3 spans 14 amino acids. The V gene lost 3 bases and the J gene lost 1 base, with 12 bases spanning the gap. CDR3 in amino acids: CSVDSVDRNTEAFF. CDR3 DNA sequence: TGCAGCGTTGACTCCGTGGACAGGAACACTGAAGCTTTCTTT.

The J gene is TRBJ1-6, the V gene TRBV6-2 or TRBV6-3; the D is unclear. Germline CDR1 reads MNHEY; CDR2 reads SVGEGT. V shed 1 base and J shed 9 bases, with 4 bases lying between them. CDR3 length equals 12 residues. The CDR3 is CASSYYSSPLHF. The DNA for the CDR3 is TGTGCCAGCAGTTACTACAGTTCACCCCTCCACTTT.

The chain recombines TRBV18 with TRBJ1-2; TRBD1 might be the D (6 bases). Trimming took 4 bases from V and 4 from J, leaving 19 bases between them. The V gene's germline CDR1 is KGHSH and CDR2 LQKENI. This CDR3 is built from 16 residues. CDR3 sequence (DNA): TGTGCCAGCTCACGAGATACATTGGGGGCCTCCTATGGCTACACCTTC. The encoded protein is CASSRDTLGASYGYTF.